These 8 T cell receptor beta chains originate from one sample sequenced in a study of T cell repertoires in cytomegalovirus infection. Their antigens remain unidentified. TCRdb fed the reads into MiXCR, producing one record per CDR3 protein. The top ten clones hold 70% of a sample with about 60,000 distinct CDR3 sequences, 33% of them seen once. Sample: PBMCs, sequenced either directly or after in vitro stimulation (not recorded which). The receptors stem from a human donor in good health (CMV status not recorded). Some clones in this sample may be carry-over from other donors' samples.

This clonotype was observed at least ten times. The gene calls are TRBV6-1 and TRBJ1-5; D perhaps matches TRBD1 (6 bases). The CDR3 sequence is 14 residues long. Germline lookup yields CDR1 MNHNS and CDR2 SASEGT. V was clipped by 5 bases and J by 0 bases, with 8 bases between them. This chain's CDR3 is CASSSDSSNQPQHF. The DNA for the CDR3 is TGTGCCAGCAGTTCGGACAGTAGCAATCAGCCCCAGCATTTT.

V and J are TRBV28 and TRBJ1-2; 8 positions match TRBD1. Germline loops: CDR1 MDHEN, CDR2 SYDVKM. Losses at the gene ends were 9 bases for V and 0 bases for J; bases not matched to a gene: 3. The CDR3 totals 13 residues. The DNA of the CDR3 is TGTGCCAGTAGACAGGGGACTAACTATGGCTACACCTTC. This gives the protein CASRQGTNYGYTF.

The chain joins TRBV20-1 to TRBJ2-5; the match to TRBD2 covers 7 bases. This CDR3 is 12 amino acids long. J lost 10 bases, V lost 3 bases, and 8 bases had no gene match. CDR1 is DFQATT, CDR2 SNEGSKA, per germline (reference sequence). CDR3 sequence reads: CSASWQGGIQYF. DNA of the CDR3: TGCAGTGCTAGTTGGCAGGGAGGGATCCAGTACTTC.

The rearrangement joins TRBV5-5 to TRBJ2-3; perhaps TRBD2 as D (5 bases). V dropped 3 bases and J dropped 3 bases, with 11 bases sitting between them. Per germline, CDR1 SGHKS and CDR2 YYEKEE (reference sequence). This CDR3 has 14 amino acids. This CDR3 reads CASSWTFGTDTQYF. The CDR3 nucleotides read TGTGCCAGCAGCTGGACTTTTGGGACAGATACGCAGTATTTT.

At least ten counts were recorded for this clonotype. This chain connects TRBV7-2 to TRBJ1-2; D gene unclear. Trimming took off 6 bases at V and 8 bases at J, with 19 bases between the two ends. The CDR3 has 14 residues. Germline CDR1 and CDR2: SGHTA and FQGNSA. The CDR3 DNA sequence: TGTGCCAGCAGTTTTGACACCGGCGTTAAGGGCTACACCTTC. Its translation is CASSFDTGVKGYTF.

This clonotype was picked up a small number of times. V usage is TRBV7-2 and J usage is TRBJ1-2; no clear D. The germline V gene has CDR1 SGHTA and CDR2 FQGNSA. There are 12 residues in the CDR3. V gave up 5 bases and J gave up 8 bases, with 12 bases separating them. The CDR3 coding sequence is TGTGCCAGCAGCCCGTTGGTACGGGGCTACACCTTC. Its protein product is CASSPLVRGYTF. Complete variable domain (other parts from reference TRBV7-2 and TRBJ1-2): GAGVSQSPSNKVTEKGKDVELRCDPISGHTALYWYRQSLGQGLEFLIYFQGNSAPDKSGLPSDRFSAERTGGSVSTLTIQRTQQEDSAVYLCASSPLVRGYTFGSGTRLTVV.

The table lists this clonotype with a few counts. This chain connects TRBV20-1 to TRBJ1-4; no clear D gene. Looked up from germline, CDR1 is DFQATT and CDR2 is SNEGSKA (reference sequence). The CDR3 totals 14 residues. V was pared by 6 bases and J by 0 bases, with 11 bases between. The CDR3 DNA sequence: TGCAGTGCCCTCCCCAAGGCAACTAATGAAAAACTGTTTTTT. Protein sequence: CSALPKATNEKLFF.

This clonotype was seen more than once but under ten times. This sequence joins TRBV7-2 and TRBJ2-1; 9 nucleotides align to TRBD2. The CDR3 loop spans 19 amino acids. V dropped 5 bases and J dropped 6; count of bases not matched to a gene: 20. Germline V CDR1 and CDR2: SGHTA, FQGNSA. DNA of the CDR3: TGTGCCAGCAGCCTTTTGCCTTTTAGTAGCGGGAGTAGGTCCAATGAGCAGTTCTTC. It specifies CASSLLPFSSGSRSNEQFF. The variable domain in full, with the rest retrieved from reference TRBV7-2 and TRBJ2-1, is GAGVSQSPSNKVTEKGKDVELRCDPISGHTALYWYRQSLGQGLEFLIYFQGNSAPDKSGLPSDRFSAERTGGSVSTLTIQRTQQEDSAVYLCASSLLPFSSGSRSNEQFFGPGTRLTVL.